This entry lists 5 T cell receptor beta chains sequenced from one sample in a study of human T cells and chemical hapten exposure. Treatment given: therapeutic diphenylcyclopropenone sensitization with weekly scalp DPC. As the library was built, unique molecular identifiers were attached to individual cDNA molecules. From the reads, TCRdb called clonotypes with MiXCR, one entry per CDR3 protein. This table has approximately 2,000 distinct CDR3 sequences, about 57% appearing once. The specimen was whole blood, collected before DPC sensitization or 2, 6, or about 24 weeks after (not recorded which). The receptors here all came from an adult with alopecia areata. Some clones in this sample may be carry-over from other donors' samples. This table probably holds off-target reads from a library built for another chain.

The rearrangement joins TRBV14 to TRBJ1-2; TRBD1 is a possible D gene (5 bases). The CDR3 runs to 15 residues. V dropped 0 bases and J dropped 4 bases, with 12 bases sitting between them. In germline, CDR1 is SGHDN, CDR2 FVKESK. CDR3 coding DNA: TGTGCCAGCAGCCAAGATCTTCACAGGCTCTATGGCTACACCTTC. As protein: CASSQDLHRLYGYTF.

The V and J genes are TRBV12-3 or TRBV12-4 and TRBJ1-1, with D possibly matching TRBD1 (5 bases). Trimming pared 6 bases from V and 8 bases from J, leaving 16 bases between. This CDR3 region has 13 residues. The CDR3 DNA is TGTGCCAGCAGACCTACGCCGACAGTGGAAGCTTTCTTT. This sequence encodes CASRPTPTVEAFF.

The chain links TRBV28 to TRBJ2-2; 8 bases line up with TRBD2. From germline, CDR1 is MDHEN and CDR2 SYDVKM. The junction had 11 bases not matched to a gene; V was cut back by 4 bases and J by 4 bases. CDR3 size: 17 residues. CDR3 in amino acids: CASSYHRAGAFTGELFF. CDR3 sequence (DNA): TGTGCCAGCAGTTACCACCGAGCGGGGGCCTTCACCGGGGAGCTGTTTTTT.

The gene calls are TRBV7-8 and TRBJ2-2, with a weak D call TRBD2 (5 bases). V was cut by 1 base and J by 4 bases, with 7 bases left in between. Germline V gene data show CDR1 as SGHVS and CDR2 as FQNEAQ. The CDR3 extends over 14 amino acids. CDR3 in DNA: TGTGCCAGCAGCTTAGTGGGAGCCACCGGGGAGCTGTTTTTT. Its protein product is CASSLVGATGELFF.

The chain combines TRBV3-1 with TRBJ1-3; D unresolved. The CDR3 has 17 residues. Germline V gives CDR1 LGHDT, CDR2 YNNKEL (reference sequence). The V end was cut by 0 bases, the J end by 0 bases, with 12 bases between. The CDR3 reads CASSQDLGQISGNTIYF. The CDR3 DNA reads as TGTGCCAGCAGCCAAGATCTGGGCCAGATCTCTGGAAACACCATATATTTT.